This T cell receptor (beta chain) stems from a study of shared clonotypes between healthy human individuals. The V segment lost 8 bases and the J segment 2 bases; nucleotides outside the gene matches: 12. This CDR3 region has 16 residues. The V gene's germline CDR1 is SGHVS and CDR2 FQNEAQ. The repertoire was sequenced with immunoSEQ multiplex PCR; TCRdb's copy has only in-frame clones and lacks some. The table includes some 2,500,000 clones, 80% to 95% detected once. Of note for this clone: The antigen is undetermined.

Study observations and caveats: The four-donor shared clonotypes exceeded non-shared clonotypes in generation probability, with non-shared ones scoring lower.

The TCR sequence derives from a man younger than 35 in good health. Some clones in this sample may be carry-over from other donors' samples. The chain recombines TRBV7-8 with TRBJ2-1, with 7 nucleotides matching TRBD1. Sequences were obtained from naive CD4+ T cells from PBMCs. As to subset: CD45RA+ positively selected. CDR3 DNA: TGTGCCAGCGAAACAGGCAACGGACAGGCCTACAATGAGCAGTTCTTC. Protein product: CASETGNGQAYNEQFF.